Ten or more counts support the clone carrying this TCR beta chain. The antigen remains unidentified. Trimming pared 2 bases from V and 2 bases from J, leaving 10 bases between. Germline V gene lookup returns CDR1 MNHEY and CDR2 SVGAGI. The CDR3 is made up of 15 amino acids. This sample was taken from a study of T-cell reconstitution after alpha-beta-depleted transplantation in children. Study results and limitations: After one year, T-cell counts and TCRbeta diversity mostly came from new T cells. Surviving recipient T cells and thymic progenitors underlay high day-60 TCRbeta diversity in some patients. By about two months after transplant, alpha-beta T cells reportedly arose from several hundred graft clones that had expanded.

Unique molecular identifiers tagged the TCRbeta library. Via MiXCR, TCRdb re-called the PCR reads, giving one row per CDR3 protein. The sample includes approximately 300,000 distinct CDR3 sequences, just over 7.5% of them seen just once. The chain is built from TRBV6-5 and TRBJ1-5; D ambiguous. The sequence derives from a female patient aged 2 to 10 who had a stem cell transplant for Fanconi anemia, so the T cells may come from the graft donor. The sequenced sample was peripheral blood, obtained 360 days after TCRalphabeta/CD19-depleted stem cell transplant. The CDR3 DNA reads TGTGCCAGCAGTTACCGGGAGTCTGGCAATCAGCCCCAGCATTTT. Translating gives CASSYRESGNQPQHF.